A selection of T cell receptor beta chains follows, all from one sample in a study of CD8 T cells in ankylosing spondylitis. From the 5' RACE reads, TCRdb called clonotypes with MiXCR, one entry per CDR3 protein. The repertoire consists of about 340,000 distinct CDR3 sequences, with roughly 14% occurring once and the leading ten covering less than 1.1%. The sample was blood, either unsorted or a sorted T cell fraction (not recorded which). The origin of the receptors is a male donor with ankylosing spondylitis or in good health (not recorded which). Both conserved end residues are part of each CDR3. The D gene is left open where the match is weak. A clone size is listed for some rows: how often the clone was seen (once, few, many), or a class if it is expanded.

size: NA; D: TRBD2; V: TRBV6-2/TRBV6-3; J: TRBJ2-7; DNA: TGTGCCAGCAGTTACTCCCGGGACTATACCTACGAGCAGTACTTC; CDR3: CASSYSRDYTYEQYF
size: few; D: TRBD1; V: TRBV12-3/TRBV12-4; J: TRBJ1-5; DNA: TGTGCCAGCAGTGCCGGGACAGGGGGCTATAGCAATCAGCCCCAGCATTTT; CDR3: CASSAGTGGYSNQPQHF
size: NA; D: TRBD2; V: TRBV15; J: TRBJ2-1; DNA: TGTGCCACCAGCAGAGATCCAGTCTTGGGGCGGGGGAATGAGCAGTTCTTC; CDR3: CATSRDPVLGRGNEQFF
size: NA; D: TRBD1; V: TRBV5-1; J: TRBJ2-5; DNA: TGCGCCAGCAGCGTCGGGACAGGGGGCGCGGTGACCCAGTACTTC; CDR3: CASSVGTGGAVTQYF
size: NA; D: TRBD1; V: TRBV12-3/TRBV12-4; J: TRBJ1-1; DNA: TGTGCCAGCAGTTCCCCGGGACAGGGGGCATCAGGCGCTTTCTTT; CDR3: CASSSPGQGASGAFF
size: few; D: TRBD2; V: TRBV12-3/TRBV12-4; J: TRBJ2-2; DNA: TGTGCCAGCAGAATGACTAGCGGGAGGGGGACCGGGGAGCTGTTTTTT; CDR3: CASRMTSGRGTGELFF
size: many; D: NA; V: TRBV20-1; J: TRBJ2-1; DNA: TGCAGTGCTAGTATTAGCGGCGGATACAATGAGCAGTTCTTC; CDR3: CSASISGGYNEQFF
size: few; D: TRBD2; V: TRBV6-2/TRBV6-3; J: TRBJ2-2; DNA: TGTGCCAGCAGACTAGCGGGAGTCTTTACCGGGGAGCTGTTTTTT; CDR3: CASRLAGVFTGELFF
size: NA; D: TRBD2; V: TRBV11-2; J: TRBJ2-1; DNA: TGTGCCAGCAAACTAGCGGGGGGCTCCTACAATGAGCAGTTCTTC; CDR3: CASKLAGGSYNEQFF
size: many; D: NA; V: TRBV12-3/TRBV12-4; J: TRBJ1-2; DNA: TGTGCCAGCAGTCCCCAACAGGGTATTACTAACTATGGCTACACCTTC; CDR3: CASSPQQGITNYGYTF
size: NA; D: NA; V: TRBV20-1; J: TRBJ1-1; DNA: TGCAGTGCTCCCGACGGCCGCATGAACACTGAAGCTTTCTTT; CDR3: CSAPDGRMNTEAFF
size: few; D: TRBD1; V: TRBV7-2; J: TRBJ2-5; DNA: TGTGCCAGCAGCTTAGGAGGGACAGCAATGACCCAGTACTTC; CDR3: CASSLGGTAMTQYF
size: few; D: NA; V: TRBV10-3; J: TRBJ1-1; DNA: TGTGCCGCGACAGGAGACCTGAACACTGAAGCTTTCTTT; CDR3: CAATGDLNTEAFF
size: NA; D: NA; V: TRBV7-2; J: TRBJ2-6; DNA: TGTGCCAGCAGCGCCTCTGGGGCCAACGTCCTGACTTTC; CDR3: CASSASGANVLTF
size: NA; D: NA; V: TRBV25-1; J: TRBJ2-2; DNA: TGTGCCAGCAGTGGAGCACCCGGGGCGAACACCGGGGAGCTGTTTTTT; CDR3: CASSGAPGANTGELFF
size: few; D: NA; V: TRBV6-1; J: TRBJ1-5; DNA: TGTGCCAGCACCTTAGGGGGGGCGCCGCATCAGCCCCAGCATTTT; CDR3: CASTLGGAPHQPQHF
size: NA; D: NA; V: TRBV10-3; J: TRBJ2-3; DNA: TGTGCCATCAATCCGAGCGGGAGCACAGATACGCAGTATTTT; CDR3: CAINPSGSTDTQYF
size: NA; D: NA; V: TRBV6-5; J: TRBJ1-1; DNA: TGTGCCAGCGGCAGGGCCACTGAAGCTTTCTTT; CDR3: CASGRATEAFF
size: many; D: TRBD1; V: TRBV5-5; J: TRBJ1-1; DNA: TGTGCCAGCAGCTTCAGCCCCGAGGGGGCAGCTTTCTTT; CDR3: CASSFSPEGAAFF
size: few; D: TRBD2; V: TRBV10-3; J: TRBJ2-5; DNA: TGTGCCACTCAAGCGGGGGGCGAGGAGACCCAGTACTTC; CDR3: CATQAGGEETQYF
size: NA; D: NA; V: TRBV4-2; J: TRBJ2-5; DNA: TGTGCCAGCAGCCAAGATTGGGACTCGTCGCGAGAGACCCAGTACTTC; CDR3: CASSQDWDSSRETQYF
size: few; D: NA; V: TRBV5-1; J: TRBJ1-2; DNA: TGCGCCAGCAGCTTGGTGGGAACAGCTAACTATGGCTACACCTTC; CDR3: CASSLVGTANYGYTF
size: NA; D: NA; V: TRBV10-3; J: TRBJ1-1; DNA: TGTGCCATCACTGGGGACGTAAACACTGAAGCTTTCTTT; CDR3: CAITGDVNTEAFF
size: few; D: TRBD1; V: TRBV12-3/TRBV12-4; J: TRBJ2-7; DNA: TGTGCCAGCACCCGGGACAGGGGGTGGGAGCAGTACTTC; CDR3: CASTRDRGWEQYF
size: NA; D: TRBD2; V: TRBV5-1; J: TRBJ2-2; DNA: TGCGCCAGCAGCCCTCCCCCCCAAACTAGCGGGGGTACCGGGGAGCTGTTTTTT; CDR3: CASSPPPQTSGGTGELFF
size: NA; D: TRBD1; V: TRBV5-1; J: TRBJ1-2; DNA: TGCGCCAGCAGCTTGAGGCCGGGACAGGTGCAGAATAACTATGGCTACACCTTC; CDR3: CASSLRPGQVQNNYGYTF
size: many; D: NA; V: TRBV5-1; J: TRBJ2-2; DNA: TGCGCCAGCAGCATAAACCAAGGGAACACCGGGGAGCTGTTTTTT; CDR3: CASSINQGNTGELFF
size: NA; D: NA; V: TRBV28; J: TRBJ2-1; DNA: TGTGCCAGCAGTTATAATTATGAGCAGTTCTTC; CDR3: CASSYNYEQFF
size: NA; D: NA; V: TRBV9; J: TRBJ2-3; DNA: TGTGCCAGCAGCCCATATCGGGCGGTAAGGGACGGAAGAGATACGCAGTATTTT; CDR3: CASSPYRAVRDGRDTQYF
size: few; D: TRBD2; V: TRBV19; J: TRBJ2-5; DNA: TGTGCCAGTAGTTCCCCCGGGACTAGCGGACAAGAGACCCAGTACTTC; CDR3: CASSSPGTSGQETQYF
size: few; D: TRBD1; V: TRBV20-1; J: TRBJ2-7; DNA: TGCAGTGCCGGGGACAGGGGTGACGAGCAGTACTTC; CDR3: CSAGDRGDEQYF
size: few; D: NA; V: TRBV20-1; J: TRBJ2-6; DNA: TGCAGTGCCCCACACTCTGGGGCCAACGTCCTGACTTTC; CDR3: CSAPHSGANVLTF
size: NA; D: NA; V: TRBV10-1; J: TRBJ1-1; DNA: TGCGCCAGCAGTGAGGGGTGTTCATTCGATCTCCAGATGAACACTGAAGCTTTCTTT; CDR3: CASSEGCSFDLQMNTEAFF
size: few; D: NA; V: TRBV19; J: TRBJ2-1; DNA: TGTGCCAGTTCTGGCAGGGAAGGTTACAATGAGCAGTTCTTC; CDR3: CASSGREGYNEQFF
size: NA; D: TRBD1; V: TRBV12-3/TRBV12-4; J: TRBJ1-2; DNA: TGTGCCAGCAGTACGAGGACAGGGAACTATGGCTACACCTTC; CDR3: CASSTRTGNYGYTF
size: NA; D: TRBD2; V: TRBV2; J: TRBJ2-3; DNA: TGTGCCAGCAGTGAACTACCGACTAGCGGGGGTGGGACAGATACGCAGTATTTT; CDR3: CASSELPTSGGGTDTQYF
size: NA; D: NA; V: TRBV6-5; J: TRBJ1-1; DNA: TGTGCCGCCAAGAGGGACACTGAAGCTTTCTTT; CDR3: CAAKRDTEAFF
size: NA; D: TRBD2; V: TRBV20-1; J: TRBJ2-3; DNA: TGCAGTGCTAGAGATAGGCGGGGGGGAGCCACAGATACGCAGTATTTT; CDR3: CSARDRRGGATDTQYF
size: few; D: NA; V: TRBV5-1; J: TRBJ2-1; DNA: TGCGCCAGCACCCGGGACGACTACAATGAGCAGTTCTTC; CDR3: CASTRDDYNEQFF
size: few; D: TRBD2; V: TRBV27; J: TRBJ2-3; DNA: TGTGCCAGCAGTTTCTCGACTAGCGGGTCCTCAGATACGCAGTATTTT; CDR3: CASSFSTSGSSDTQYF
size: few; D: TRBD1; V: TRBV4-1; J: TRBJ2-7; DNA: TGCGCCAGCAGCCAGGATTTTTCGGACAGGCCTTACGAGCAGTACTTC; CDR3: CASSQDFSDRPYEQYF
size: few; D: NA; V: TRBV5-1; J: TRBJ1-4; DNA: TGCGCCAGCAGCTTGGACCCCGGCCTCGAAAAACTGTTTTTT; CDR3: CASSLDPGLEKLFF
size: few; D: TRBD2; V: TRBV20-1; J: TRBJ2-1; DNA: TGCAGTGCTGAAGCCTTTAGCGGGAGGTACAATGAGCAGTTCTTC; CDR3: CSAEAFSGRYNEQFF
size: few; D: NA; V: TRBV20-1; J: TRBJ1-1; DNA: TGCAGTGCTAGAGAAGGGACAACAAACACTGAAGCTTTCTTT; CDR3: CSAREGTTNTEAFF
size: NA; D: NA; V: TRBV6-2/TRBV6-3; J: TRBJ2-6; DNA: TGTGCCAGCAGTTACCCTACAGGATCTGGGGCCAACGTCCTGACTTTC; CDR3: CASSYPTGSGANVLTF
size: few; D: NA; V: TRBV6-4; J: TRBJ2-2; DNA: TGTGCCAGCAGAAGGAACACCGGGGAGCTGTTTTTT; CDR3: CASRRNTGELFF
size: few; D: NA; V: TRBV11-2; J: TRBJ1-4; DNA: TGTGCCAGCAGCTTAGACGTAGGGAAAAGGCCTAATGAAAAACTGTTTTTT; CDR3: CASSLDVGKRPNEKLFF
size: NA; D: NA; V: TRBV6-5; J: TRBJ1-4; DNA: TGTGCCAGCAGTTACGGGCCGGGCCCCTCGTCTAATGAAAAACTGTTTTTT; CDR3: CASSYGPGPSSNEKLFF
size: NA; D: TRBD2; V: TRBV6-1; J: TRBJ2-2; DNA: TGTGCCAGCAGCTCTCTACCGGGACTAGCGAACACCGGGGAGCTGTTTTTT; CDR3: CASSSLPGLANTGELFF
size: NA; D: TRBD1; V: TRBV9; J: TRBJ1-2; DNA: TGTGCCAGCAGCGTAGCTGGACAGGGCGATGGCTACACCTTC; CDR3: CASSVAGQGDGYTF
size: many; D: NA; V: TRBV5-1; J: TRBJ1-2; DNA: TGTGCCAGCAGGAGGGACACCAACTATGGCTACACCTTC; CDR3: CASRRDTNYGYTF